The rows below give T cell receptor beta chains drawn from one sample of a study of CD8+CD57+ T cells in acquired aplastic anemia. TCRdb passed the reads through MiXCR, listing each CDR3 protein once. The sample includes roughly 58,000 distinct CDR3 sequences, about 56% seen only once; the top ten take under 3%. The sequenced sample consisted of sorted CD4+, CD8+, or CD8+CD57+ T cells (not recorded which) from PBMCs. The receptors were gathered from a human donor in good health, serving as a control. CDR3s include the opening cysteine and the closing phenylalanine or tryptophan. Fields, in order: clone size, D gene, V gene, CDR3 length, J gene, CDR3 DNA, CDR3 protein. A D gene is named only where the DNA matches it firmly. Not all rows give a size; the values are once, few, many and, for expanded clones, a class.

size: many; D: .; V: TRBV6-1; length: 15; J: TRBJ2-7; DNA: TGTGCCAGCAGTGAGTCAGTGACTAGGAGCTACGAGCAGTACTTC; CDR3: CASSESVTRSYEQYF
size: .; D: .; V: TRBV29-1; length: 10; J: TRBJ1-2; DNA: TGCAGACGATCGAACTATGGCTACACCTTC; CDR3: CRRSNYGYTF
size: .; D: .; V: TRBV11-2; length: 14; J: TRBJ2-3; DNA: TGTGCCAGCAGCTTAGAGGGGGCTGCAGATACGCAGTATTTT; CDR3: CASSLEGAADTQYF
size: .; D: .; V: TRBV5-4; length: 15; J: TRBJ1-1; DNA: TGTGCCAGCAGCTTGCAGGCAGATAGAAACACTGAAGCTCTCTTT; CDR3: CASSLQADRNTEALF
size: .; D: .; V: TRBV6-1; length: 15; J: TRBJ2-7; DNA: TGTGCCGGCACCGGTGCGGTAGCGGCTCTCCGAGAGCAGTACTTC; CDR3: CAGTGAVAALREQYF
size: many; D: TRBD1; V: TRBV12-3/TRBV12-4; length: 20; J: TRBJ2-3; DNA: TGTGCCAGCAGTCCGAGGACAGGAGCCTTCCTGTTCCAGGACACAGATACGCAGTATTTT; CDR3: CASSPRTGAFLFQDTDTQYF
size: once; D: .; V: TRBV19; length: 18; J: TRBJ2-3; DNA: TGTGCCAGTAGCCCGACCGGGACGAGGGGGTGGAACACAGATACGCAGTATTTT; CDR3: CASSPTGTRGWNTDTQYF
size: .; D: .; V: TRBV19; length: 15; J: TRBJ2-1; DNA: TGTGCCAGTAGTACGACTGGAAGCCTTTACAATGGGCAGTTCTTC; CDR3: CASSTTGSLYNGQFF
size: .; D: TRBD2; V: TRBV5-6; length: 19; J: TRBJ2-5; DNA: TGTGCCAGCAGCCGGACCGACTTTAGCGGGAGGGTAAGAGAAGAGACCCAGTACTTC; CDR3: CASSRTDFSGRVREETQYF
size: many; D: TRBD1; V: TRBV6-1; length: 14; J: TRBJ1-5; DNA: TGTGCCACTTCCTTAGTCAGGGGGCATCAGCCCCAGCATTTT; CDR3: CATSLVRGHQPQHF
size: medium-sized; D: .; V: TRBV2; length: 14; J: TRBJ1-4; DNA: TGTGCCAGCACCACTAGGCAGGTTAATGAAAAACTGTTTTTT; CDR3: CASTTRQVNEKLFF
size: .; D: .; V: TRBV7-9; length: 13; J: TRBJ2-7; DNA: TGTGCCAGCAGCCTCGACACGGAGTACGAGCAGTACTTC; CDR3: CASSLDTEYEQYF
size: .; D: TRBD1; V: TRBV29-1; length: 13; J: TRBJ2-7; DNA: TGCAGCGTTGGGGACAGGGGGCTTGGCGAGCAGTACTTC; CDR3: CSVGDRGLGEQYF
size: many; D: .; V: TRBV27; length: 13; J: TRBJ2-5; DNA: TGTGCCAGCAGCCCTGGAGGTAGGAAGACCCAGTACTTC; CDR3: CASSPGGRKTQYF
size: .; D: TRBD1; V: TRBV10-1; length: 11; J: TRBJ1-2; DNA: TGCGCCAGCAGCCTCGACAGGGCCATCACCTTC; CDR3: CASSLDRAITF
size: .; D: .; V: TRBV29-1; length: 12; J: TRBJ2-1; DNA: TGCAGCGTTGTTCGGGGTCACAGTGAGCAGTTCTTC; CDR3: CSVVRGHSEQFF
size: .; D: TRBD2; V: TRBV10-3; length: 17; J: TRBJ2-1; DNA: TGTGCCATCAGTGAGTGGTCTAGCGGGAGCTTCTACAATGAGCAGTTCTTC; CDR3: CAISEWSSGSFYNEQFF
size: few; D: .; V: TRBV4-1; length: 15; J: TRBJ1-6; DNA: TGCGCCAGCAGCCAAGATGGTACGGTAAATTCACCCCTCCACTTT; CDR3: CASSQDGTVNSPLHF
size: .; D: .; V: TRBV7-8; length: 13; J: TRBJ2-7; DNA: TGTGCCAGCAGCGAACTAGCCCACTACGAGCAGTACTTC; CDR3: CASSELAHYEQYF
size: .; D: .; V: TRBV7-6; length: 14; J: TRBJ2-7; DNA: TGTGCCAGCAGCTACGAGACAGGAGACTACGAGCAGTACTTC; CDR3: CASSYETGDYEQYF
size: .; D: .; V: TRBV19; length: 15; J: TRBJ2-5; DNA: TGTGCCAGTAGCTCCGGTGGTCAAATACAAGAGACCCAGTACTTC; CDR3: CASSSGGQIQETQYF
size: many; D: TRBD1; V: TRBV7-6; length: 19; J: TRBJ2-6; DNA: TGTGCCAGCAGCTTAGAACAGGGGGGTACCTTCTCTGGGGCCAACGTCCTGACTTTC; CDR3: CASSLEQGGTFSGANVLTF
size: .; D: .; V: TRBV25-1; length: 12; J: TRBJ2-3; DNA: TGTGCCAGCAGTGATGAGGGACATACGCAGTATTTT; CDR3: CASSDEGHTQYF
size: .; D: TRBD2; V: TRBV20-1; length: 15; J: TRBJ2-7; DNA: TGCAGTGCTAGAGGTATGGGACTACCCTCCTACGAGCAGTACTTC; CDR3: CSARGMGLPSYEQYF
size: many; D: .; V: TRBV20-1; length: 13; J: TRBJ1-2; DNA: TGCAGTGCTAGTAGCGCCAGGATGCCCGGCTACACCTTC; CDR3: CSASSARMPGYTF
size: .; D: TRBD1; V: TRBV4-1; length: 19; J: TRBJ1-2; DNA: TGCGCCAGCAGCCAAGATACAGGGGCAGGCGTTGCGATTAACTATGGCTGCACCTTC; CDR3: CASSQDTGAGVAINYGCTF
size: .; D: .; V: TRBV7-9; length: 12; J: TRBJ1-5; DNA: TGTGCCAGCAGCTCCGGGATTCAGCCCCAGCATTTT; CDR3: CASSSGIQPQHF
size: .; D: .; V: TRBV7-2; length: 14; J: TRBJ1-2; DNA: TGTGCCAGCAGCCCTTCGCCCATGGGCTATGGCTACACCTTC; CDR3: CASSPSPMGYGYTF
size: .; D: TRBD1; V: TRBV9; length: 18; J: TRBJ1-1; DNA: TGTGCCAGCAGCGCGCGGGAGCTGGAGACAGGGGTGAACACTGAAGCTTTCTTT; CDR3: CASSARELETGVNTEAFF
size: medium-sized; D: .; V: TRBV7-9; length: 15; J: TRBJ1-6; DNA: TGTGCCAGCAGCTTAGCCGGGGGGATCGGGCCACCCCTCCACTTT; CDR3: CASSLAGGIGPPLHF
size: .; D: .; V: TRBV2; length: 13; J: TRBJ1-5; DNA: TGTGCCAGCAGTCCCCAGTACTATGGAGCCCAGCATTTT; CDR3: CASSPQYYGAQHF
size: many; D: TRBD2; V: TRBV6-1; length: 15; J: TRBJ2-1; DNA: TGTGCCAGCAGCCCCGGGACTAGCGGGAAGAATGAGCAGTTCTTC; CDR3: CASSPGTSGKNEQFF
size: many; D: .; V: TRBV20-1; length: 13; J: TRBJ2-1; DNA: TGCAGTGTTCGGGGCACTACCTACAATGAGCAGTTCTTC; CDR3: CSVRGTTYNEQFF
size: .; D: TRBD1; V: TRBV10-3; length: 15; J: TRBJ1-6; DNA: TGTGCCAGCAGTCTACAGGGGGCGGATAATTCACCCCTCCACTTT; CDR3: CASSLQGADNSPLHF
size: few; D: TRBD1; V: TRBV2; length: 14; J: TRBJ1-1; DNA: TGTGCTAATAGACAGGGGACGAGGAACACTGAAGCTTTCTTT; CDR3: CANRQGTRNTEAFF
size: .; D: TRBD1; V: TRBV7-2; length: 14; J: TRBJ2-7; DNA: TGTGCCAGCAGCTTAGAGGGGGCAGGCGGCGAGCAGTACTTC; CDR3: CASSLEGAGGEQYF
size: many; D: .; V: TRBV5-6; length: 16; J: TRBJ1-6; DNA: TGTGCCAGCAGCTTGGGGGAGGGCGGCTATAATTCACCCCTCCACTTT; CDR3: CASSLGEGGYNSPLHF
size: .; D: .; V: TRBV28; length: 15; J: TRBJ1-3; DNA: TGTGCCAGCAGTTTGGATCCGGGACATGTCAACACCATATATTTT; CDR3: CASSLDPGHVNTIYF
size: .; D: .; V: TRBV19; length: 14; J: TRBJ1-6; DNA: TGTGCCAGTAATCACCTGACAGCCATCTCACCCCTCCACTTT; CDR3: CASNHLTAISPLHF
size: many; D: .; V: TRBV6-5; length: 17; J: TRBJ1-1; DNA: TGTGCCAGCAGTTACCAATCTCGACGGGATTTGAACACTGAAGCTTTCTTT; CDR3: CASSYQSRRDLNTEAFF
size: many; D: .; V: TRBV11-2; length: 14; J: TRBJ1-1; DNA: TGTGCCAGCAGCGCCTGGGCGGTGAACACTGAAGCTTTCTTT; CDR3: CASSAWAVNTEAFF
size: .; D: TRBD2; V: TRBV7-8; length: 16; J: TRBJ2-7; DNA: TGTGCCAGCAGCGAGATGTTGACTAGCGGACTTACCGAGCAGTACTTC; CDR3: CASSEMLTSGLTEQYF
size: .; D: .; V: TRBV20-1; length: 13; J: TRBJ1-1; DNA: TGCAGTGCTAGGGTCCGCCTGGACGCTGAAGCTTTCTTT; CDR3: CSARVRLDAEAFF
size: few; D: .; V: TRBV29-1; length: 15; J: TRBJ1-6; DNA: TGCAGCGTTGATTGGATTACAGGCTACCATTCACCCCTCCACTTT; CDR3: CSVDWITGYHSPLHF
size: many; D: .; V: TRBV5-1; length: 14; J: TRBJ1-5; DNA: TGCGCCAGCAGCTTGGGGGGAAGGGATCAGCCCCAGCATTTT; CDR3: CASSLGGRDQPQHF
size: .; D: TRBD2; V: TRBV5-1; length: 14; J: TRBJ2-7; DNA: TGCGCCAGCAGCGGGCTAGCGGGGGGCGTCGAGCAGTACTTC; CDR3: CASSGLAGGVEQYF
size: .; D: .; V: TRBV10-2; length: 14; J: TRBJ1-1; DNA: TGCGCCAGCAGTGAGATAAAGAGGGGGACAAAAGCTTTCTTT; CDR3: CASSEIKRGTKAFF
size: few; D: .; V: TRBV28; length: 14; J: TRBJ1-4; DNA: TGTGCCAGCAGCCCGACAGTGAAAAATGAAAAACTGTTTTTT; CDR3: CASSPTVKNEKLFF
size: many; D: .; V: TRBV28; length: 14; J: TRBJ1-6; DNA: TGTGCCAGCACCACCGGTGGGGCGCCAAGGGCCCTCCACTTT; CDR3: CASTTGGAPRALHF
size: medium-sized; D: .; V: TRBV2; length: 14; J: TRBJ1-6; DNA: TGTGCCAGCAGACTGACTGCTTGGAATTCACCCCTCCACTTT; CDR3: CASRLTAWNSPLHF
size: .; D: .; V: TRBV2; length: 14; J: TRBJ1-1; DNA: TGTGCCAGCAAGGTAGCGGGAGGGTACACTGAAGCTTTCTTT; CDR3: CASKVAGGYTEAFF
size: .; D: .; V: TRBV7-6; length: 13; J: TRBJ1-2; DNA: TGTGCCAGCAGCTTAGAGGAGGACTATGGCTACACCTTC; CDR3: CASSLEEDYGYTF
size: many; D: TRBD2; V: TRBV6-6; length: 14; J: TRBJ2-5; DNA: TGTGCCAGCAGTTCCGGGACTAGCGTGGAGACCCAGTACTTC; CDR3: CASSSGTSVETQYF
size: .; D: .; V: TRBV14; length: 11; J: TRBJ2-5; DNA: TGTGCCAGCAGCTCCGGGCGCCCCCAGTACTTC; CDR3: CASSSGRPQYF
size: .; D: .; V: TRBV24-1; length: 12; J: TRBJ2-7; DNA: TGTGCCACCAGTGACCTGCGTGGCGAGCAGTACTTC; CDR3: CATSDLRGEQYF
size: medium-sized; D: .; V: TRBV7-3; length: 14; J: TRBJ1-2; DNA: TGTGCCAGCAGCTCAGACAGGACTAACTATGGCTACACCTTC; CDR3: CASSSDRTNYGYTF
size: .; D: .; V: TRBV19; length: 15; J: TRBJ1-2; DNA: TGTGCCAGTAGTATTGCCGCGATAGGGGGGTATGGCTACACCTTC; CDR3: CASSIAAIGGYGYTF
size: once; D: .; V: TRBV11-1; length: 16; J: TRBJ2-3; DNA: TGTGCCAGCAGCTTACGCCCCGGGGGTATTCGGGATACGCAGTATTTT; CDR3: CASSLRPGGIRDTQYF
size: .; D: TRBD2; V: TRBV11-1; length: 16; J: TRBJ2-3; DNA: TGTGCCAGCAGCTTCGTTAACGGGAGCGGGGCAGACACGCAGTATTTT; CDR3: CASSFVNGSGADTQYF
size: .; D: TRBD2; V: TRBV12-3/TRBV12-4; length: 16; J: TRBJ2-7; DNA: TGTGCCAGCAGCCACCGGGAGGGCCTGGGCTCCTACGAGCAGTACTTC; CDR3: CASSHREGLGSYEQYF